This passage covers 18 T cell receptor beta chains from one sample sequenced in a study of shared clonotypes between healthy human individuals. Profiled with immunoSEQ multiplex PCR; TCRdb holds only in-frame clones, not every one. Here the sample spans more than 2 million clones, less than 95% being singletons. Naive CD8 populations comprised CD45RO-negative cells positively selected for CCR7, excluding terminally differentiated effector memory CD45RA+ cells. Sequences were obtained from naive CD8+ T cells sorted from blood. These receptors all stem from a young man in good health.

J is TRBJ1-4 and V is TRBV2; 8 nucleotides match TRBD1. This CDR3 is 15 amino acids long. Trimming at V came to 7 bases and at J to 10 bases, leaving 14 bases not matched to a gene. The V gene's germline CDR1 is SNHLY and CDR2 FYNNEI. CDR3 sequence: CASIPPGQGRAKLFF. CDR3 coding DNA: TGTGCCAGCATTCCTCCAGGACAGGGTAGGGCAAAACTGTTTTTT.

Comments on this clone: The sample holds other DNA sequences that translate to the same CDR3. The rearrangement links TRBV9 to TRBJ1-6; 7 nucleotides agree with TRBD1. V trimming: 0 bases; J trimming: 6 bases; junction bases outside the gene matches: 3. The CDR3 sequence is 15 residues long. Per the germline V gene, CDR1 is SGDLS and CDR2 is YYNGEE. The CDR3 loop reads CASSVEGGGNSPLHF. The CDR3 DNA reads TGTGCCAGCAGCGTAGAAGGGGGCGGTAATTCACCCCTCCACTTT.

The chain recombines TRBV12-5 with TRBJ1-5; no reliable D call. Germline V CDR1 and CDR2: LGHNT, FRNRAP. V lost 6 bases and J 0 bases, leaving 6 bases between the germline ends. This CDR3 is built from 13 residues. The CDR3 DNA is TGTGCTAGTGGAACTTATAGCAATCAGCCCCAGCATTTT. It specifies CASGTYSNQPQHF.

The rearrangement joins TRBV25-1 to TRBJ1-5; 12 bases are a match to TRBD1. The CDR3 is 15 residues long. The germline V gene has CDR1 MGHDK and CDR2 SYGVNS. The V and J ends lost 8 bases and 8 bases, in that order; junction bases with no gene match: 10. CDR3 protein: CASASGTGGVEPQHF. CDR3 sequence (DNA): TGTGCCAGCGCCTCCGGGACAGGGGGCGTAGAGCCCCAGCATTTT.

V usage is TRBV7-9 and J usage is TRBJ1-2; 7 positions agree with TRBD1. CDR1 and CDR2 (germline): SEHNR, FQNEAQ (reference sequence). The trim removed 5 bases at V and 4 bases at J, leaving 10 bases unmatched. The CDR3 has 15 amino acids. CDR3: CASSDTRQGSYGYTF. CDR3 in DNA: TGTGCCAGCAGCGATACAAGACAGGGAAGCTATGGCTACACCTTC. Drawing the rest from reference TRBV7-9 and TRBJ1-2, the complete variable domain is DTGVSQNPRHKITKRGQNVTFRCDPISEHNRLYWYRQTLGQGPEFLTYFQNEAQLEKSRLLSDRFSAERPKGSFSTLEIQRTEQGDSAMYLCASSDTRQGSYGYTFGSGTRLTVV.

Comment on this clone: Other DNA sequences within the sample encode an identical CDR3. The DNA for the CDR3 is TGTGCCAGCAGCTTGTCGGGGGCAGATACGCAGTATTTT. Translated, it gives CASSLSGADTQYF. J is TRBJ2-3 and V is TRBV5-4; tentative D call: TRBD2 (6 bases). Germline V gives CDR1 SGHNT, CDR2 YYREEE (reference sequence). V lost 1 base to trimming and J lost 4 bases, with 7 bases between them. The CDR3 is 13 amino acids.

This rearrangement joins TRBV27 to TRBJ1-2; D may be TRBD1 (5 bases). Trimming stripped 0 bases from V and 4 bases from J, with 15 bases between. The germline V gene has CDR1 MNHEY and CDR2 SMNVEV (reference sequence). The CDR3 is 16 amino acids. The CDR3 loop reads CASSLSRWQGRYGYTF. For the CDR3, the DNA is TGTGCCAGCAGTTTATCTCGGTGGCAGGGTCGCTATGGCTACACCTTC.

The J gene is TRBJ2-7, the V gene TRBV4-2; 7 bases map to TRBD1. V shed 0 bases, J shed 3 bases, and the junction held 11 bases outside the gene matches. This CDR3 comprises 17 residues. Per germline, CDR1 LGHNA and CDR2 YNFKEQ. CDR3 in DNA: TGTGCCAGCAGCCAAGATTACGACAGGGTTCTATTCTACGAGCAGTACTTC. Translated: CASSQDYDRVLFYEQYF.

The chain is built from TRBV4-1 and TRBJ2-2, with D unclear. V was pared by 1 base and J by 5 bases, with 11 bases between. The CDR3 extends over 15 amino acids. Germline values: CDR1 MGHRA, CDR2 YSYEKL. CDR3 nucleotides: TGCGCCAGCAGCCAAGGGGCAGCTTTGACCGGGGAGCTGTTTTTT. Protein sequence: CASSQGAALTGELFF.

In its sample, this clone was seen once. Here the CDR3 DNA reads TGTGCCAGCAGCCCCCAGTATTCCTATGAGCAGTTCTTC. Residues: CASSPQYSYEQFF. V and J are TRBV9 and TRBJ2-1; D is undetermined. Per germline, CDR1 SGDLS and CDR2 YYNGEE. V was pared by 4 bases and J by 8 bases, with 13 bases between. The CDR3 is 13 amino acids. Filled out from reference TRBV9 and TRBJ2-1, the complete variable domain reads DSGVTQTPKHLITATGQRVTLRCSPRSGDLSVYWYQQSLDQGLQFLIQYYNGEERAKGNILERFSAQQFPDLHSELNLSSLELGDSALYFCASSPQYSYEQFFGPGTRLTVL.

The rearrangement joins TRBV5-6 to TRBJ1-1; 9 nucleotides match TRBD1. Per germline, CDR1 SGHDT and CDR2 YYEEEE. The CDR3 is 16 amino acids. Trimming removed 4 bases from V and 0 bases from J; junction bases left unmatched: 7. CDR3 nucleotides: TGTGCCAGCAGCCCCCGGGACAGGGCTCTGAACACTGAAGCTTTCTTT. It translates to CASSPRDRALNTEAFF.

The V and J genes are TRBV10-3 and TRBJ2-7, with 9 nucleotides matching TRBD1. CDR1 and CDR2 from the germline V gene are ENHRY and SYGVKD. The ends lost 4 bases at V and 3 bases at J; junction bases unmatched: 4. The CDR3 extends over 14 amino acids. DNA of the CDR3: TGTGCCATCAGTGTGACAGGGGGACACTACGAGCAGTACTTC. Its translation is CAISVTGGHYEQYF.

The rearrangement links TRBV28 to TRBJ2-5; D ambiguous. This CDR3 has 13 residues. V lost 1 base and J lost 4, with 7 bases in between. CDR1 is MDHEN, CDR2 SYDVKM, per germline. This CDR3 is CASSLSSAETQYF. CDR3 nucleotides: TGTGCCAGCAGTTTATCCAGCGCAGAGACCCAGTACTTC.

This chain connects TRBV4-1 to TRBJ2-2, with 10 bases fitting TRBD2. CDR1 and CDR2 from the germline V gene are MGHRA and YSYEKL. V was pared by 3 bases and J by 5 bases, with 3 bases of the junction left unmatched. The CDR3 covers 15 residues. The CDR3 region has the DNA TGCGCCAGCAGCCAGTTAGCGGGAGGAACCGGGGAGCTGTTTTTT. It codes for CASSQLAGGTGELFF.

The chain combines TRBV4-1 with TRBJ2-1; the D gene could be TRBD1 or TRBD2 (6 bases each). The V and J ends lost 5 bases and 7 bases respectively, with 21 bases between them. CDR1 and CDR2 from the germline V gene are MGHRA and YSYEKL. CDR3 length: 16 residues. The DNA of the CDR3 is TGCGCCAGCAGCGATATCCGATCGGGGGCCGGTAATGAGCAGTTCTTC. This sequence encodes CASSDIRSGAGNEQFF.

The genes are TRBV28 and TRBJ2-7; no definite D call. Trimming shortened V by 6 bases and J by 6 bases, and 9 bases separated the two germline ends. Germline V gene data show CDR1 as MDHEN and CDR2 as SYDVKM. The CDR3 is 11 amino acids. Here the CDR3 DNA reads TGTGCCAGCAGCCCGGGTGTCGAGCAGTACTTC. Residues: CASSPGVEQYF.

The chain uses TRBV6-6 and TRBJ1-1; D remains unclear. Germline V gives CDR1 MNHNY, CDR2 SVGAGI (reference sequence). The CDR3 spans 11 residues. The V end was cut by 6 bases, the J end by 12 bases, with 14 bases between. In nucleotides, the CDR3 is TGTGCCAGCAGCACATACGACTTTTCTTTCTTT. Translation gives CASSTYDFSFF.

V usage is TRBV10-1 and J usage is TRBJ1-5, with 8 nucleotides matching TRBD1. CDR3 length: 14 amino acids. V gave up 1 base and J gave up 6 bases; unmatched junction bases: 2. CDR1 is WNHNN, CDR2 SYGVQD, per germline (reference sequence). The CDR3 nucleotides read TGCGCCAGCAGTGAGTTACAGGGGGGTCAGCCCCAGCATTTT. Its protein is CASSELQGGQPQHF.